These 8 T cell receptor beta chains share one sample of origin, sequenced in a study of T-cell reconstitution after alpha-beta-depleted transplantation in children. The library targeted TCRbeta and was prepared with unique molecular identifiers. TCRdb recomputed calls from the PCR reads with MiXCR, one row per CDR3 protein. The sample shows fewer than 550,000 distinct CDR3 sequences, about 10% of them seen only once. The sample consisted of PBMCs, taken before TCRalphabeta/CD19-depleted stem cell transplant. Receptor source: a child aged 2 to 15 with inherited bone marrow failure, due to receive a stem cell transplant.

This clonotype was seen many times. V usage is TRBV28 and J usage is TRBJ2-7, with 9 bases that match TRBD1. Germline CDR1 is MDHEN and CDR2 is SYDVKM. The CDR3 length is 14 residues. With V trimmed by 10 bases and J by 6 bases, 13 bases remained unmatched. CDR3 protein: CAIQTGTGRFEQYF. As DNA, the CDR3 is TGTGCCATCCAAACCGGGACAGGGAGGTTCGAGCAGTACTTC.

This clonotype has more than one count but fewer than ten. This rearrangement joins TRBV12-3 or TRBV12-4 to TRBJ1-1; D unresolved. CDR3 length: 13 residues. Trimming removed 1 base at V and 10 bases at J, with 13 bases between. In DNA, the CDR3 is TGTGCCAGCAGTTTAGGCAGGCATGGAGGAGCTTTCTTT. Translation gives CASSLGRHGGAFF.

Worth noting for this clonotype: Given a much more abundant clone one base away, this may be a read error. The chain carries TRBV28 and TRBJ1-4; perhaps TRBD1 as D (5 bases). Germline V gives CDR1 MDHEN, CDR2 SYDVKM. This CDR3 is built from 16 residues. CDR3 nucleotide sequence: TGTGTCAGCAGTTCACCCCGGGGGGCAACTAATGAAAAACTGTTTTTT. This sequence encodes CVSSSPRGATNEKLFF.

This chain links TRBV4-2 with TRBJ2-3; D might be TRBD1 or TRBD2, each matching 6 bases. From germline, CDR1 is LGHNA and CDR2 YNFKEQ. The CDR3 sequence is 16 residues long. Deletions cut 1 base from V and 3 bases from J, with 14 bases between. The CDR3 spells CASSQGSQGRTDTQYF. Written as DNA, the CDR3 is TGTGCCAGCAGCCAAGGATCCCAGGGGAGGACAGATACGCAGTATTTT.

This clonotype was detected ten times or more. The chain employs TRBV4-1 and TRBJ2-1; 7 bases are shared with TRBD2. The CDR3 has 15 amino acids. The V gene end was trimmed by 3 bases and the J gene end by 6 bases; junction bases not matched to a gene: 8. The germline V gene encodes CDR1 MGHRA and CDR2 YSYEKL. DNA of the CDR3: TGCGCCAGCAGCCAGGCCTTGCGGGAGTCCAATGAGCAGTTCTTC. Encoded protein: CASSQALRESNEQFF.

At least ten counts were recorded for this clonotype. The chain couples TRBV30 to TRBJ2-7; 8 nucleotides align to TRBD2. The junction had 8 bases not matched to a gene; V was cut back by 8 bases and J by 5 bases. This CDR3 region has 12 residues. The germline gives CDR1 GTSNPN, CDR2 SVGIG (reference sequence). CDR3: CARGGRYDEQYF. CDR3 DNA sequence: TGTGCCCGCGGCGGGAGGTACGACGAGCAGTACTTC.

This clonotype was found many times. The chain recombines TRBV11-2 with TRBJ1-1; no clear D. Germline loops: CDR1 SGHAT, CDR2 FQNNGV. The CDR3 totals 12 residues. V was clipped by 0 bases and J by 10 bases, with 9 bases between them. The CDR3 region is CASSLDRDVAFF. DNA of the CDR3: TGTGCCAGCAGCTTAGATCGAGACGTAGCTTTCTTT. Combining the CDR3 with reference TRBV11-2 and TRBJ1-1 gives the whole variable domain EAGVAQSPRYKIIEKRQSVAFWCNPISGHATLYWYQQILGQGPKLLIQFQNNGVVDDSQLPKDRFSAERLKGVDSTLKIQPAKLEDSAVYLCASSLDRDVAFFGQGTRLTVV.

The sample holds many counts of this clonotype. The chain uses TRBV5-1 and TRBJ2-7; TRBD2 aligns across 10 bases. V was pared by 5 bases and J by 0 bases, with 5 bases of the junction left unmatched. CDR1 SGHRS and CDR2 YFSETQ come from the germline V gene. The CDR3 totals 15 residues. This CDR3 is CASRETSGLSYEQYF. DNA of the CDR3: TGCGCCAGCAGGGAGACTAGCGGGCTCTCCTACGAGCAGTACTTC.